This T cell receptor (beta chain) was retrieved from a study of OX40 agonist ivuxolimab in advanced cancers. This clone is a singleton in its sample. Samples were taken at baseline and on day 1 of cycles 4 and 7. The table came from immunoSEQ multiplex PCR; TCRdb's copy has only in-frame clones and leaves some out. The sample gives about 68,000 clones, over 75% of which show up once; 0.55% to 0.85% is in the top ten. V gave up 4 bases and J gave up 4 bases, with 16 bases separating them. Germline V gene lookup returns CDR1 SEHNR and CDR2 FQNEAQ (reference sequence). The length of the CDR3 is 15 residues.

The receptor's source is an adult with an advanced solid tumor such as melanoma, head and neck, liver or kidney cancer. The V call is TRBV7-9, the J call TRBJ1-2; no clear D gene. Source: CD4+ or CD8+ T cells sorted from blood, taken in a trial of the OX40 agonist ivuxolimab. CDR3 loop: CASSSRVSSGYGYTF. CDR3 sequence (DNA): TGTGCCAGCAGCTCCCGGGTCTCTTCGGGCTATGGCTACACCTTC.